Shown below are 9 T cell receptor beta chains from a single sample sequenced in a study of blood T cells in healthy people across ages (dated by TCRdb to the mid-2010s). Library creation used 5' RACE. For sequencing, an Illumina HiSeq 2500 was employed. A second PCR of roughly 7 to 11 cycles was performed with a sample-barcoded 5' primer and a J-beta primer mix. TCRdb's own reprocessing of the public reads used fastp at Q25 and MiXCR and kept productive beta chains. Identical CDR3 proteins give one entry, which carries the most common genes and DNA. Counted in this sample were about 290,000 distinct CDR3 sequences; 25% to 30% of them appeared once. The ten most abundant clones make up around 29% of the sample. The sequenced sample was blood. These receptors originate from a woman in her sixties or seventies in good health.

CDR3 nucleotide sequence: TGTGCCAGCCGACACATGAACACTGAAGCTTTCTTT. Protein: CASRHMNTEAFF. The V call is TRBV2, the J call TRBJ1-1; D ambiguous. Trimming took 8 bases from V and 0 from J, leaving 7 bases between them. The germline CDR1 and CDR2 sequences are SNHLY and FYNNEI. CDR3 size: 12 residues.

This clonotype was detected a few times. The genes are TRBV11-1 and TRBJ2-7; tentatively, D is TRBD2 (6 bases). V lost 1 base, J lost 0 bases, and 10 bases lay in between. CDR1 and CDR2 (germline): SGHAT, FQDESV (reference sequence). CDR3 length equals 15 residues. CDR3 nucleotides: TGTGCCAGCAGCTTAGTAGCGGATTCCTCCTACGAGCAGTACTTC. Amino acids: CASSLVADSSYEQYF.

This clonotype appeared a few times. The chain combines TRBV28 with TRBJ1-4, with TRBD1 matching over 9 bases. The V gene's germline CDR1 is MDHEN and CDR2 SYDVKM. V gave up 7 bases and J gave up 5 bases; unmatched junction bases: 2. The CDR3 length is 13 residues. The CDR3 DNA sequence: TGTGCCAGCACGGGACAGGGAAATGAAAAACTGTTTTTT. Encoded protein: CASTGQGNEKLFF.

Worth noting for this clonotype: Possible read error: a much larger clone is one base away. This sequence joins TRBV7-9 and TRBJ2-2; D not resolved. CDR3 length: 12 residues. Germline-derived CDR1 and CDR2 are SEHNR and FQNEAQ (reference sequence). Trimming pared 2 bases from V and 7 bases from J, leaving 5 bases between. The CDR3 reads CASSLTFGELFF. CDR3 bases: TGTGCCAGCAGCTTAACGTTCGGGGAGCTGTTTTTT.

The table lists this clonotype with a few counts. V and J are TRBV7-2 and TRBJ1-1; no reliable D call. CDR3 length: 14 amino acids. V lost 5 bases to trimming and J lost 1 base, with 11 bases between them. Germline CDR1 and CDR2: SGHTA and FQGNSA. Here the CDR3 reads CASSPPAENTEAFF. The DNA of the CDR3 is TGTGCCAGCAGCCCACCCGCAGAGAACACTGAAGCTTTCTTT.

The chain uses TRBV5-6 and TRBJ1-5, with D possibly matching TRBD1 (6 bases). Trimming shortened V by 4 bases and J by 4 bases, and 12 bases separated the two germline ends. The CDR3 length is 14 residues. Germline V CDR1 and CDR2: SGHDT, YYEEEE. CDR3 protein: CASSGGPVNQPQHF. DNA for the CDR3: TGTGCCAGCAGCGGGGGCCCGGTAAATCAGCCCCAGCATTTT.

This chain joins TRBV7-2 and TRBJ2-4, with 8 bases aligning to TRBD1. This CDR3 comprises 17 residues. The V gene end was trimmed by 5 bases and the J gene end by 7 bases; junction bases not matched to a gene: 16. Germline loops: CDR1 SGHTA, CDR2 FQGNSA. In DNA form, the CDR3 reads TGTGCCAGCAGCCCCCGGCCCCAGGGGGCGCCCGGGAACATTCAGTACTTC. This translates into CASSPRPQGAPGNIQYF.

The V gene is TRBV5-1, the J gene TRBJ2-2; D assignment may be TRBD1 or TRBD2 (6 bases each). The CDR3 has 16 residues. With 1 base removed from V and 1 base from J, the gap between germline ends came to 11 bases. Germline V lookup: CDR1 SGHRS, CDR2 YFSETQ. The CDR3 DNA follows: TGCGCCAGCAGCTTGTGGGGGGCAGGGAACACCGGGGAGCTGTTTTTT. Amino acid sequence: CASSLWGAGNTGELFF.

The CDR3 here is CASSLSGQGDQPQHF. The DNA for the CDR3 is TGCGCCAGCAGCTTGTCGGGACAGGGAGATCAGCCCCAGCATTTT. The rearrangement links TRBV5-1 to TRBJ1-5; TRBD1 aligns across 9 bases. The J segment lost 5 bases and the V segment lost 1 base, leaving 4 bases of the junction unmatched. The length of the CDR3 is 15 residues. Germline loops: CDR1 SGHRS, CDR2 YFSETQ.